The entry below gives a single T cell receptor beta chain sequence along with its context. Its recognized antigen is unknown. Base-call qualities are not available, and no considerably larger clone is one nucleotide away. The sample comes from a study of technical replicates of blood from a few donors (TCRdb year 2017). Library preparation used the immunoSEQ multiplex PCR assay. The immuneACCESS repertoire file appears here via TCRdb, limited to in-frame rearrangements. These files lack a portion of the clones; in checked studies, under half of the deficit traces to unresolved V genes, and the cause of the others is not known. The sample includes some 87,000 clones, with 80% to 95% observed a single time. The ten top clones hold around 0.37% of the sample. Here V drops 3 bases and J drops 6 bases, and the junction holds 7 bases not matched to any gene. CDR1 GTSNPN and CDR2 SVGIG are derived from the germline V gene (reference sequence). Taken from cysteine to phenylalanine, the CDR3 has 13 residues. Here the CDR3 DNA is all that survives: 39 bases in frame from base 1.

The sequence derives from a human donor in good health. The chain employs TRBV30 and TRBJ2-7, with 8 bases aligning to TRBD2. Sequenced: T cells isolated from PBMCs. The nucleotide sequence reads as follows: TGTGCCTGGAGCGCTACTAGCGGTAGCGAGCAGTACTTC. Its coded protein is CAWSATSGSEQYF.